These 20 T cell receptor beta chains were all obtained from the same sample, sequenced in a study of T cell responses to AZD1222 COVID-19 vaccine. Profiling relied on immunoSEQ multiplex PCR, and the TCRdb table lists in-frame clones only, not all of them. The data hold 200,000 or so clones, with more than 75% observed a single time. The sample consisted of peripheral blood, taken on day 0 of AZD1222 vaccination. These receptor sequences come from an adult in good health.

The rearrangement uses TRBV19 and TRBJ2-2; 7 bases match TRBD2. CDR1 and CDR2 (germline): LNHDA, SQIVND (reference sequence). This CDR3 is 15 amino acids long. The trim removed 3 bases at V and 4 bases at J, leaving 5 bases unmatched. The CDR3 DNA reads TGTGCCAGTAGTATCAAGACTAGCAGCACCGGGGAGCTGTTTTTT. Residues: CASSIKTSSTGELFF. Full variable domain (outside the CDR3, taken from reference TRBV19 and TRBJ2-2): DGGITQSPKYLFRKEGQNVTLSCEQNLNHDAMYWYRQDPGQGLRLIYYSQIVNDFQKGDIAEGYSVSREKKESFPLTVTSAQKNPTAFYLCASSIKTSSTGELFFGEGSRLTVL.

This clone was detected once. The chain has TRBV6-5 and TRBJ1-4, with 8 bases that match TRBD1. V lost 6 bases and J lost 6; bases outside the gene matches: 9. The germline V gene has CDR1 MNHEY and CDR2 SVGAGI. CDR3 length: 15 amino acids. The CDR3 spells CASRGALQGDEKLFF. The CDR3 bases are TGTGCCAGCAGGGGGGCCCTACAGGGGGATGAAAAACTGTTTTTT.

The J gene is TRBJ2-5, the V gene TRBV7-2; D possibly corresponds to TRBD1 (5 bases). V shed 3 bases and J shed 4 bases, with 9 bases lying between them. This CDR3 is built from 13 residues. Germline values: CDR1 SGHTA, CDR2 FQGNSA. CDR3 sequence (DNA): TGTGCCAGCAGCTTCCAGGGATTAGAGACCCAGTACTTC. Amino acid sequence: CASSFQGLETQYF.

The gene calls are TRBV28 and TRBJ1-2; D is unresolved. Germline V lookup: CDR1 MDHEN, CDR2 SYDVKM. This CDR3 has 11 amino acids. With 7 bases removed from V and 2 bases from J, the gap between germline ends came to 5 bases. CDR3 nucleotides: TGTGCCAGCAATAGCAACTATGGCTACACCTTC. It specifies CASNSNYGYTF.

The table lists this clone with a few counts. The V gene is TRBV5-8, the J gene TRBJ1-3; D is uncertain. CDR3 length: 17 residues. Deletions cut 4 bases from V and 0 bases from J, with 17 bases between. Germline V gene sequence: CDR1 SGHTS, CDR2 YDEGEE. The CDR3 DNA follows: TGTGCCAGCAGCGATCCGAACCGGGCGTCCTCTGGAAACACCATATATTTT. Its protein product is CASSDPNRASSGNTIYF.

The genes are TRBV11-3 and TRBJ1-1, with D perhaps matching TRBD1 (5 bases). Germline V CDR1 and CDR2: SGHNT, YENEEA. The CDR3 sequence is 13 residues long. Trimming removed 4 bases at V and 8 bases at J, with 14 bases between. The CDR3 DNA follows: TGTGCCAGCAGCTCGGGACTTTTGGCGGAAGCTTTCTTT. This translates into CASSSGLLAEAFF. Full variable domain (missing parts from reference TRBV11-3 and TRBJ1-1): EAGVVQSPRYKIIEKKQPVAFWCNPISGHNTLYWYLQNLGQGPELLIRYENEEAVDDSQLPKDRFSAERLKGVDSTLKIQPAELGDSAVYLCASSSGLLAEAFFGQGTRLTVV.

This chain connects TRBV3-1 (or the pseudogene TRBV3-2) to TRBJ1-2; no clear D gene. Germline V gene lookup returns CDR1 LGHDT and CDR2 YNNKEL (reference sequence). Between the trimmed V and J ends, which lost 0 bases and 4 bases, there was a span of 9 bases. The CDR3 sequence is 14 residues long. CDR3 amino acids: CASSQDRRIYGYTF. As DNA, the CDR3 is TGTGCCAGCAGCCAAGATCGGCGGATCTATGGCTACACCTTC.

This sequence joins TRBV5-6 and TRBJ1-2, with D possibly matching TRBD1 (6 bases). The CDR3 runs to 15 residues. Per the germline V gene, CDR1 is SGHDT and CDR2 is YYEEEE. Trimming took off 0 bases at V and 3 bases at J, with 12 bases between the two ends. The CDR3 reads CASSLGLGGHYGYTF. Here the CDR3 DNA reads TGTGCCAGCAGCTTGGGTTTGGGGGGGCACTATGGCTACACCTTC.

The chain carries TRBV29-1 and TRBJ2-7; D is unresolved. From germline, CDR1 is SQVTM and CDR2 ANQGSEA. V was trimmed by 7 bases and J by 13 bases, leaving 11 bases between them. The CDR3 is 8 residues long. CDR3 sequence: CSAGRVYF. In nucleotides, the CDR3 is TGCAGCGCTGGAAGGGTTTACTTC.

The V call is TRBV3-1 (or the pseudogene TRBV3-2), the J call TRBJ2-7; D gene uncertain. This CDR3 has 11 residues. Looked up from germline, CDR1 is LGHDT and CDR2 is YNNKEL (reference sequence). V gave up 2 bases and J gave up 4 bases, with 3 bases separating them. The chain's CDR3 is CASSQRYEQYF. The CDR3 nucleotides read TGTGCCAGCAGCCAAAGATACGAGCAGTACTTC.

This sequence joins TRBV11-2 and TRBJ2-7, with 10 positions matching TRBD2. The CDR3 runs to 14 residues. With 5 bases clipped from V and 2 bases from J, the junction kept 3 bases outside the gene matches. Germline CDR1 and CDR2: SGHAT and FQNNGV. The CDR3 is CASSHGLAAYEQYF. The CDR3 DNA is TGTGCCAGCAGCCACGGACTAGCGGCCTACGAGCAGTACTTC.

The V gene is TRBV13, the J gene TRBJ1-6, with 11 bases lining up with TRBD1. The germline V gene has CDR1 PRHDT and CDR2 FYEKMQ (reference sequence). The length of the CDR3 is 19 residues. J gave up 5 bases and V 3 bases, and 12 bases lay outside the gene matches. Here the CDR3 DNA reads TGTGCCAGCAGCTTCGCCCCTAGGTCGGACAGGGGGCATAATTCACCCCTCCACTTT. It encodes CASSFAPRSDRGHNSPLHF.

A single count supports this clone. The V call is TRBV5-8, the J call TRBJ1-5, with D perhaps matching TRBD1 (6 bases). This CDR3 has 14 amino acids. V gave up 3 bases and J gave up 4 bases, with 11 bases separating them. Germline V CDR1 and CDR2: SGHTS, YDEGEE. The CDR3 nucleotides read TGTGCCAGCAGCTCGGGGGCGCAAAATCAGCCCCAGCATTTT. Translation gives CASSSGAQNQPQHF.

V usage is TRBV27 and J usage is TRBJ2-7; 7 bases are a match to TRBD1. Germline lookup yields CDR1 MNHEY and CDR2 SMNVEV (reference sequence). Trimming cost V 2 bases and J 6 bases; bases outside gene matches: 7. This CDR3 is built from 14 residues. In nucleotides, the CDR3 is TGTGCCAGCAGTTTACGACAGGGCCCTTTCGAGCAGTACTTC. Amino acid sequence: CASSLRQGPFEQYF.

This clone was picked up a small number of times. The chain joins TRBV5-4 to TRBJ2-2; weak D call: TRBD1 (6 bases). Between the trimmed V and J ends, which lost 2 bases and 5 bases, there was a span of 13 bases. In germline, CDR1 is SGHNT, CDR2 YYREEE (reference sequence). The CDR3 is 15 residues long. The CDR3 DNA reads as TGTGCCAGCAGCTTACAGGGTGCGCTGACCGGGGAGCTGTTTTTT. Amino acids: CASSLQGALTGELFF.

The chain carries TRBV6-2 or TRBV6-3 and TRBJ2-7; 11 positions match TRBD2. The V gene end was trimmed by 6 bases and the J gene end by 2 bases; junction bases not matched to a gene: 6. Germline CDR1 and CDR2: MNHEY and SVGEGT. The CDR3 is made up of 15 amino acids. The CDR3 bases are TGTGCCAGCAGGTACGGGACTAGCGGAACCTACGAGCAGTACTTC. It is translated as CASRYGTSGTYEQYF.

The chain uses TRBV19 and TRBJ1-5, with unresolved D. CDR3 length: 13 amino acids. CDR1 LNHDA and CDR2 SQIVND come from the germline V gene (reference sequence). The V and J ends lost 5 bases and 5 bases respectively, with 10 bases between them. The CDR3 region is CASSERLDQPQHF. The CDR3 DNA is TGTGCCAGTAGTGAGAGGCTAGATCAGCCCCAGCATTTT.

The rearrangement uses TRBV27 and TRBJ2-7, with 8 bases aligning to TRBD2. The ends lost 0 bases at V and 4 bases at J; junction bases unmatched: 5. Germline V gene sequence: CDR1 MNHEY, CDR2 SMNVEV (reference sequence). The CDR3 totals 15 residues. The CDR3 spells CASSLSREGLYEQYF. CDR3 sequence (DNA): TGTGCCAGCAGTTTATCTCGGGAGGGACTGTACGAGCAGTACTTC.

The V gene is TRBV29-1, the J gene TRBJ2-2; 8 bases are shared with TRBD1. The CDR3 is 14 residues long. The ends lost 6 bases at V and 4 bases at J; junction bases unmatched: 7. Germline V gives CDR1 SQVTM, CDR2 ANQGSEA. As DNA, the CDR3 is TGCAGCGTCACGACAGGGGCCCTCACCGGGGAGCTGTTTTTT. It codes for CSVTTGALTGELFF.

This chain uses TRBV5-1 with TRBJ2-7; D is possibly TRBD2 (5 bases). The CDR3 contains 14 residues. V lost 4 bases to trimming and J lost 0 bases, with 11 bases between them. Germline CDR1 reads SGHRS; CDR2 reads YFSETQ. The CDR3 coding sequence is TGCGCCAGCAGCCCGGACTCAGGCTCCTACGAGCAGTACTTC. Its translation: CASSPDSGSYEQYF. Full variable domain (rest looked up from reference TRBV5-1 and TRBJ2-7): KAGVTQTPRYLIKTRGQQVTLSCSPISGHRSVSWYQQTPGQGLQFLFEYFSETQRNKGNFPGRFSGRQFSNSRSEMNVSTLELGDSALYLCASSPDSGSYEQYFGPGTRLTVT.